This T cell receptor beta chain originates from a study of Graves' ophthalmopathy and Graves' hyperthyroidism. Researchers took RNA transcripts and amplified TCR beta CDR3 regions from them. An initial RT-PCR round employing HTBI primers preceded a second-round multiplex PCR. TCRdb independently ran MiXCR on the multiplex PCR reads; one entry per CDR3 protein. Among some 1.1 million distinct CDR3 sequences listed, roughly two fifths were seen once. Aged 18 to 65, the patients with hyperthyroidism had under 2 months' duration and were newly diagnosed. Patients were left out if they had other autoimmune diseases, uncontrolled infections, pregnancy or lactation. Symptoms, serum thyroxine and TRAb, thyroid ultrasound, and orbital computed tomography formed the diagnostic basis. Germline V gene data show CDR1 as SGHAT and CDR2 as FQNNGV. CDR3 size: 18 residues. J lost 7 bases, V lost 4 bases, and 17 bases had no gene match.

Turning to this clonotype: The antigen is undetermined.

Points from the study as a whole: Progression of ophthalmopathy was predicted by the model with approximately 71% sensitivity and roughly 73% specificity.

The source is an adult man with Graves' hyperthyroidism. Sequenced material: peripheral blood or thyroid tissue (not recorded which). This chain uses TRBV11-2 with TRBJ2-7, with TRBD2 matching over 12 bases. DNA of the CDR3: TGTGCCAGCAGCTCCGGGGCTAGCGGGGGGGTGACCGCCCGGGAGCAGTACTTC. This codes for CASSSGASGGVTAREQYF.